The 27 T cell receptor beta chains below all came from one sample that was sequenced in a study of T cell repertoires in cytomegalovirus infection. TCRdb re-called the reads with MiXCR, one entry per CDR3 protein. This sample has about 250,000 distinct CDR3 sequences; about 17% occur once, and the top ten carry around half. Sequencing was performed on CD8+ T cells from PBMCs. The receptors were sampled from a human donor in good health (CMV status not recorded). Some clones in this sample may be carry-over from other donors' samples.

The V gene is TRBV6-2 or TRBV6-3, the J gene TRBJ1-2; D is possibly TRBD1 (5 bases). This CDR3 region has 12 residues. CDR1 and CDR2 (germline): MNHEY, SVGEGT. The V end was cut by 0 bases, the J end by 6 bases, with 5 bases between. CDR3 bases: TGTGCCAGCAGTTACTCGACAGATGGCTACACCTTC. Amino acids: CASSYSTDGYTF.

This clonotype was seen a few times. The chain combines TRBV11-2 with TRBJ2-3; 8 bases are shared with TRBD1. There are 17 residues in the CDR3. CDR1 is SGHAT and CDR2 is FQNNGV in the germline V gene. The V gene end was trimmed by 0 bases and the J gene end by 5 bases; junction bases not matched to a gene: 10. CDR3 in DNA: TGTGCCAGCAGCTTAGATGGTCAGGACAGGGCGGAAGATACGCAGTATTTT. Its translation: CASSLDGQDRAEDTQYF.

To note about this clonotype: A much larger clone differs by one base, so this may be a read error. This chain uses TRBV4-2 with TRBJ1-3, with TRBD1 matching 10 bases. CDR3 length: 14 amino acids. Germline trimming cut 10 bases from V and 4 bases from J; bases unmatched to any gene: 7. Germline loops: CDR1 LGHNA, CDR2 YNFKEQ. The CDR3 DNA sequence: TGTGCCACCTCAAAGACAGGGGGCGGAAACACCATATATTTT. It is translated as CATSKTGGGNTIYF.

CDR3 protein: CASSQGSGGYGYTF. The CDR3 bases are TGCGCCAGCAGCCAAGGTTCCGGGGGCTATGGCTACACCTTC. V usage is TRBV4-3 and J usage is TRBJ1-2; perhaps TRBD1 as D (5 bases). The CDR3 has 14 residues. The V gene lost 1 base and the J gene lost 4 bases, with 10 bases spanning the gap. Germline loops: CDR1 LGHNA, CDR2 YSLEER.

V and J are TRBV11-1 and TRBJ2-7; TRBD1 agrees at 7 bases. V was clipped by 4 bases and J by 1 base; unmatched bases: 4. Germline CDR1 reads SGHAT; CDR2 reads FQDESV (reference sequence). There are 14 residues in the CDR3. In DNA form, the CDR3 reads TGTGCCAGCAGCTCCCGGGACAGATCCTACGAGCAGTACTTC. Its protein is CASSSRDRSYEQYF.

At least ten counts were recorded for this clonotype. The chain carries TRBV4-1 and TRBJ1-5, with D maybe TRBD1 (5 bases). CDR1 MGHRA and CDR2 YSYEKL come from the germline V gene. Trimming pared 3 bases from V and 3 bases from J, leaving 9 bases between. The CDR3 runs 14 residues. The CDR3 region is CASSQDISNQPQHF. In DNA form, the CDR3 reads TGCGCCAGCAGCCAGGACATTTCCAATCAGCCCCAGCATTTT.

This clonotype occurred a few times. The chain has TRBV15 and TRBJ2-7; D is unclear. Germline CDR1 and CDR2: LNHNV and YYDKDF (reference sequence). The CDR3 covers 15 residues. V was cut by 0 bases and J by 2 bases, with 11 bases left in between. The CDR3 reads CATSRDRARAYEQYF. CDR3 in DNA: TGTGCCACCAGCAGAGACCGGGCTCGGGCCTACGAGCAGTACTTC.

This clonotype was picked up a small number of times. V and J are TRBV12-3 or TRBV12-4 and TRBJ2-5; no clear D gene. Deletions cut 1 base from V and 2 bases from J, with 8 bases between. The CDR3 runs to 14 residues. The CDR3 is CASSLGRGQETQYF. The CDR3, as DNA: TGTGCCAGCAGTTTAGGGCGAGGACAAGAGACCCAGTACTTC.

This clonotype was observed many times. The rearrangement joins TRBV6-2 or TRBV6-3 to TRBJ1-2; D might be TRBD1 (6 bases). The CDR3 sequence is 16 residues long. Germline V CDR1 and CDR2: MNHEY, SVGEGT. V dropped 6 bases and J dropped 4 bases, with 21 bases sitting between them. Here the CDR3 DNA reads TGTGCCAGCAGGCCTACCTCCCGGGGGACAACCTATGGCTACACCTTC. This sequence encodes CASRPTSRGTTYGYTF.

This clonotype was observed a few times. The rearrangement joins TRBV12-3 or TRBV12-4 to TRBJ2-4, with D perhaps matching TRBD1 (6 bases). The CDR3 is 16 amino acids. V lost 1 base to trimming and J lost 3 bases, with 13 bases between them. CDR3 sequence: CASSLGDPTGKNIQYF. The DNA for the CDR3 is TGTGCCAGCAGTTTAGGGGATCCGACAGGCAAAAACATTCAGTACTTC.

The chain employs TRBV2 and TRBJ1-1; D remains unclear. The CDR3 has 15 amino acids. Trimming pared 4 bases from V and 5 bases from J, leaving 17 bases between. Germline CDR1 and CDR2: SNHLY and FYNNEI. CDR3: CASSARSAQPTEAFF. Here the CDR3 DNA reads TGTGCCAGCAGTGCAAGGTCAGCTCAACCGACTGAAGCTTTCTTT.

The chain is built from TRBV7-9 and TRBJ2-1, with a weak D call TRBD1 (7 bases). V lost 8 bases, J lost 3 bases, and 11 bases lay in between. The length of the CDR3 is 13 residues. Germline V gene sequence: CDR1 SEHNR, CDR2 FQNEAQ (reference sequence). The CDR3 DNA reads TGTGCCAGCCGACAGGGAGGCTACAATGAGCAGTTCTTC. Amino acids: CASRQGGYNEQFF.

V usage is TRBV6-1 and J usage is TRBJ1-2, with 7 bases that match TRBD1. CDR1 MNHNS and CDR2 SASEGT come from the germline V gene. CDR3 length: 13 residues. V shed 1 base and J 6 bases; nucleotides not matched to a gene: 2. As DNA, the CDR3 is TGTGCCAGCAGTGAAGACAGGGGTGATGGCTACACCTTC. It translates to CASSEDRGDGYTF.

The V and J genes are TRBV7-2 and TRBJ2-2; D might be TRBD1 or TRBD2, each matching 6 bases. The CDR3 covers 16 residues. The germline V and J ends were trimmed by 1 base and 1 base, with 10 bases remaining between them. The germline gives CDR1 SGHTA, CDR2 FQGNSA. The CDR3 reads CASSLVGGGNTGELFF. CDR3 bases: TGTGCCAGCAGCTTAGTTGGAGGGGGGAACACCGGGGAGCTGTTTTTT.

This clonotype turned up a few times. CDR3 bases: TGCAGTGCTAGAGATTACGAGGGCACTGAAGCTTTCTTT. This encodes CSARDYEGTEAFF. V is TRBV20-1 and J is TRBJ1-1; no firm D call. CDR1 and CDR2 (germline): DFQATT, SNEGSKA (reference sequence). V dropped 0 bases and J dropped 4 bases, with 9 bases sitting between them. CDR3 length equals 13 residues.

This CDR3 reads CASSPRGSGSLPSTDTQYF. The CDR3, as DNA: TGCGCCAGCAGCCCCCGGGGTAGCGGGAGTCTACCCTCGACAGATACGCAGTATTTT. The chain employs TRBV4-1 and TRBJ2-3; 9 nucleotides align to TRBD2. V shed 4 bases and J 3 bases; nucleotides not matched to a gene: 17. The CDR3 has 19 residues. Germline V gives CDR1 MGHRA, CDR2 YSYEKL.

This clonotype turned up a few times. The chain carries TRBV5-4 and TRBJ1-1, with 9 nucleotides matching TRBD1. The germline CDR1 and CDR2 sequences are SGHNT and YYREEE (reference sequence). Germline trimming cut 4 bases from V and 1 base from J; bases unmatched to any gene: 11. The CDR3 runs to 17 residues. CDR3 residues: CASSAGPQGATNTEAFF. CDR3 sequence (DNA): TGTGCCAGCAGCGCAGGGCCACAGGGGGCGACGAACACTGAAGCTTTCTTT.

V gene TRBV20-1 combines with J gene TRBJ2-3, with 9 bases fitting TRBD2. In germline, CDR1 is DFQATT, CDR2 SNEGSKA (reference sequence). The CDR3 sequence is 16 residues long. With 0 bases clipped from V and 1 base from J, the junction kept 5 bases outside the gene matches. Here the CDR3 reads CSARDWQRGGTDTQYF. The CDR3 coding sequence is TGCAGTGCTAGAGATTGGCAGCGGGGGGGCACAGATACGCAGTATTTT.

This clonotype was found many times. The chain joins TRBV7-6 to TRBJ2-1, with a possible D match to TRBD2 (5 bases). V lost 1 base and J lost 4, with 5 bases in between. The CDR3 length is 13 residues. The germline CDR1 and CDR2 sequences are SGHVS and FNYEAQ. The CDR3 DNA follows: TGTGCCAGCAGCTTAGAGCGGTACAATGAGCAGTTCTTC. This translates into CASSLERYNEQFF. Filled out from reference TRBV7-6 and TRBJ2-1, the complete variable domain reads GAGVSQSPRYKVTKRGQDVALRCDPISGHVSLYWYRQALGQGPEFLTYFNYEAQQDKSGLPNDRFSAERPEGSISTLTIQRTEQRDSAMYRCASSLERYNEQFFGPGTRLTVL.

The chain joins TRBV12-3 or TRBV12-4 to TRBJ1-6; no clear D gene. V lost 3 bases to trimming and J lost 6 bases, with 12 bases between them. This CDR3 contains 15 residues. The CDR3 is CASSFWQESNSPLHF. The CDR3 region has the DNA TGTGCCAGCAGTTTCTGGCAGGAAAGTAATTCACCCCTCCACTTT.

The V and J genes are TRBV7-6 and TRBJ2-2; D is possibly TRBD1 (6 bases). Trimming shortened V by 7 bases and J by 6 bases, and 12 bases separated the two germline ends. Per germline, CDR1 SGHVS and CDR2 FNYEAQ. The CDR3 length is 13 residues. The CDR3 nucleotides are TGTGCCAGCATCAATAGGGGGTCCGGGGAGCTGTTTTTT. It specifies CASINRGSGELFF.

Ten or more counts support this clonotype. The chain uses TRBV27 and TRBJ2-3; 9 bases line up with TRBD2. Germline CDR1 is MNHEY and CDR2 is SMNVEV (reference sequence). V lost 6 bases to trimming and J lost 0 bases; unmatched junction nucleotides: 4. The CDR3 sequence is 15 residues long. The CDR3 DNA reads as TGTGCCAGCAGGCACGCGGGGGGGAGCACAGATACGCAGTATTTT. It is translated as CASRHAGGSTDTQYF.

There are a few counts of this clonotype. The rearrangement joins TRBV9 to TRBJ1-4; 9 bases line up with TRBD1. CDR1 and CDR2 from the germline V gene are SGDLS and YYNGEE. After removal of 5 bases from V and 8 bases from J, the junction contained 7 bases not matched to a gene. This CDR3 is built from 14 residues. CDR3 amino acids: CASSPGQGNEKLFF. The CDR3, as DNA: TGTGCCAGCAGTCCGGGACAGGGAAACGAAAAACTGTTTTTT.

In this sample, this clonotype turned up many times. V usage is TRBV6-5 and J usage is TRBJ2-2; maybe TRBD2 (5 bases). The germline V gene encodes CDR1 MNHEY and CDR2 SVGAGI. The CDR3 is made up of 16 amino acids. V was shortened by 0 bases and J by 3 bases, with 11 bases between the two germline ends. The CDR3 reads CASSYSTPRDTGELFF. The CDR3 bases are TGTGCCAGCAGTTACTCGACACCGAGGGACACCGGGGAGCTGTTTTTT.

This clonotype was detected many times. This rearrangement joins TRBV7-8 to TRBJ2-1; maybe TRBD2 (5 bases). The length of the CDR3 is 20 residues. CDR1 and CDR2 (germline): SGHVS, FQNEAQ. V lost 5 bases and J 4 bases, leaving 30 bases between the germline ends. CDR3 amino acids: CASSARFADSPSTEYNEQFF. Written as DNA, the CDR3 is TGTGCCAGCAGCGCCAGGTTTGCGGACTCCCCTTCGACCGAATACAATGAGCAGTTCTTC.

This CDR3 reads CASSYGLAENNEQFF. DNA for the CDR3: TGTGCCAGCAGTTATGGGCTAGCAGAGAACAATGAGCAGTTCTTC. V and J are TRBV6-2 or TRBV6-3 and TRBJ2-1, with D possibly being TRBD2 (5 bases). This CDR3 comprises 15 residues. Germline V gene sequence: CDR1 MNHEY, CDR2 SVGEGT. V was cut by 3 bases and J by 5 bases, with 14 bases left in between.

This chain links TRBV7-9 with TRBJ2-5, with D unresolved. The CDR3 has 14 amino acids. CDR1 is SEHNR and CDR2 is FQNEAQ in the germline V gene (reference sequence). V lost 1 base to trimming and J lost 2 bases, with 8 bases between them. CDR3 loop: CASSLGAPQETQYF. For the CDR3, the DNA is TGTGCCAGCAGCTTAGGGGCGCCTCAAGAGACCCAGTACTTC.